These T cell receptor beta chains were read from a single sample in a study of blood T cell repertoires in COVID-19. Sequencing used immunoSEQ multiplex PCR; TCRdb keeps in-frame clones, though not all of them. The sample consists of roughly 170,000 clones, 70% to 90% of them appearing once. Source material: PBMCs or T cells enriched from blood (not recorded which). The source is a woman between 45 and 60 years old who had recovered from COVID-19. Each CDR3 is given with its conserved first and last residue. A D gene is named only where the DNA matches it firmly. Where a row states a size, it is once, few, many or the class of an expanded clone; other rows omit it.

DNA: TGTGCCAGCAGCGCCCCCGCGTTAACCGTGAACACTGAAGCTTTCTTT; CDR3: CASSAPALTVNTEAFF; D: .; size: .; J: TRBJ1-1; V: TRBV9
DNA: TGTGCCACCCGCGGGAGTGTGAACACTGAAGCTTTCTTT; CDR3: CATRGSVNTEAFF; D: .; size: .; J: TRBJ1-1; V: TRBV6-5
DNA: TGTGCCAGCAGCTACCCTCGGAGGGATGAGCAGTTCTTC; CDR3: CASSYPRRDEQFF; D: .; size: .; J: TRBJ2-1; V: TRBV13
DNA: TGCGCTAGCAGCTTGGCGTTAGCGGGGGGGGATGAGCAGTTCTTC; CDR3: CASSLALAGGDEQFF; D: TRBD2; size: .; J: TRBJ2-1; V: TRBV5-1
DNA: TGTGCCAGCTCCCGGGGACTCGGGAATGAAAAACTGTTTTTT; CDR3: CASSRGLGNEKLFF; D: .; size: .; J: TRBJ1-4; V: TRBV18
DNA: TGTGCCAGTAGTCAACTAGCGGGAGGGCGCAATGAGCAGTTCTTC; CDR3: CASSQLAGGRNEQFF; D: TRBD2; size: .; J: TRBJ2-1; V: TRBV19
DNA: TGCGCCAGCACTATGGCGGGGAACACCGGGGAGCTGTTTTTT; CDR3: CASTMAGNTGELFF; D: .; size: .; J: TRBJ2-2; V: TRBV5-1
DNA: TGTGCCAGCAGTTTAGTCGTCTCTGGGGCCAACGTCCTGACTTTC; CDR3: CASSLVVSGANVLTF; D: .; size: .; J: TRBJ2-6; V: TRBV27
DNA: TGTGCCAGCAGCACCACGGGACTAGCGGGAGGAGAGCAGTTCTTC; CDR3: CASSTTGLAGGEQFF; D: .; size: .; J: TRBJ2-1; V: TRBV12-1
DNA: TGTGCCAGCAGCGTTTCTAGCGGGAGCACAGATACGCAGTATTTT; CDR3: CASSVSSGSTDTQYF; D: TRBD2; size: once; J: TRBJ2-3; V: TRBV9
DNA: TGTGCCAGCAGCTTAAGGACTAGGGGGGCAATCGTTGAGCAGTTCTTC; CDR3: CASSLRTRGAIVEQFF; D: .; size: .; J: TRBJ2-1; V: TRBV7-3
DNA: TGTGCCAGCAGTCCCATGGGCTGGGGACTAGCGGGGGGCTTGACTTTC; CDR3: CASSPMGWGLAGGLTF; D: TRBD2; size: .; J: TRBJ2-6; V: TRBV28
DNA: TGTGCCAGCAGCTCCACGGAGGAGAAAGAGACCCAGTACTTC; CDR3: CASSSTEEKETQYF; D: .; size: once; J: TRBJ2-5; V: TRBV6-5
DNA: TGTGCCAGTAGTATAGCTCGTCCCGGGACAGGGTTTCGAGATACGCAGTATTTT; CDR3: CASSIARPGTGFRDTQYF; D: TRBD1; size: .; J: TRBJ2-3; V: TRBV19
DNA: TGCAGCGTTGAAGAAACGAGCCATGAGCAGTTCTTC; CDR3: CSVEETSHEQFF; D: .; size: .; J: TRBJ2-1; V: TRBV29-1
DNA: TGTGCCAGCAGCCCCCAGGGTCCCCTTGGAGCTTTCTTT; CDR3: CASSPQGPLGAFF; D: .; size: .; J: TRBJ1-1; V: TRBV14
DNA: TGTGCCAGCAGCAGCATCCCGAATGAGCAGTTCTTC; CDR3: CASSSIPNEQFF; D: .; size: .; J: TRBJ2-1; V: TRBV7-9
DNA: TGTGCCTGGAGTGTAAGAATGAGTCGCGAGACCCAGTACTTC; CDR3: CAWSVRMSRETQYF; D: .; size: .; J: TRBJ2-5; V: TRBV30
DNA: TGTGCCAGCAGCTTACAACAGGGTGCTGGAAACACCATATATTTT; CDR3: CASSLQQGAGNTIYF; D: .; size: once; J: TRBJ1-3; V: TRBV11-2
DNA: TGCGCCAGCAGCTTGGGCCTAAAAACAGGGATGGACAGTGAAAAACTGTTTTTT; CDR3: CASSLGLKTGMDSEKLFF; D: .; size: .; J: TRBJ1-4; V: TRBV5-1
DNA: TGTGCCAGCAGCCGACAGGGACCCATCTATGGCTACACCTTC; CDR3: CASSRQGPIYGYTF; D: TRBD1; size: many; J: TRBJ1-2; V: TRBV3-1/TRBV3-2
DNA: TGTGCCAGCAGTCGACAGGGGGCGCGCACTGAAGCTTTCTTT; CDR3: CASSRQGARTEAFF; D: TRBD1; size: .; J: TRBJ1-1; V: TRBV6-2/TRBV6-3
DNA: TGTGCCAGCAGCTTAGCGGAGGGAACCTATGGCTACACCTTC; CDR3: CASSLAEGTYGYTF; D: .; size: .; J: TRBJ1-2; V: TRBV7-9
DNA: TGTGCCAGCGCGACCCCCACGGGGGGCTTTACTGAAGCTTTCTTT; CDR3: CASATPTGGFTEAFF; D: .; size: .; J: TRBJ1-1; V: TRBV28
DNA: TGTGCCAGCAGTTCCCTTGGGACAAGCTACAATGAGCAGTTCTTC; CDR3: CASSSLGTSYNEQFF; D: .; size: .; J: TRBJ2-1; V: TRBV13
DNA: TGTGCCAGTACCCAGGGAGCCCCGGGGGGCGGAAACACCATATATTTT; CDR3: CASTQGAPGGGNTIYF; D: .; size: .; J: TRBJ1-3; V: TRBV19
DNA: TGTGCCAGCAGCCCTAGGGACTACTACACAGATACGCAGTATTTT; CDR3: CASSPRDYYTDTQYF; D: TRBD2; size: .; J: TRBJ2-3; V: TRBV9
DNA: TGTGCCAGCAGTGGAGGAGCAGGGGAGACCCAGTACTTC; CDR3: CASSGGAGETQYF; D: .; size: .; J: TRBJ2-5; V: TRBV6-4
DNA: TGTGCCAGCACCGTTTGGCAGGGTCCACCCCCCTGGCATTTT; CDR3: CASTVWQGPPPWHF; D: .; size: few; J: TRBJ1-5; V: TRBV28
DNA: TGCGCCAGCAGCTGGGGACTGGGCTACACCTTC; CDR3: CASSWGLGYTF; D: .; size: .; J: TRBJ1-2; V: TRBV5-1
DNA: TGTGCCAGCAGTGAATCTAAGGGGGGGCTTGAAAAACTGTTTTTT; CDR3: CASSESKGGLEKLFF; D: .; size: .; J: TRBJ1-4; V: TRBV25-1
DNA: TGCAGCGTTGGGTTGACAGGGGGTACGTCTAACTATGGCTACACCTTC; CDR3: CSVGLTGGTSNYGYTF; D: TRBD1; size: .; J: TRBJ1-2; V: TRBV29-1
DNA: TGTGCCAGCAGCTTAGATACGGGAAGCGGCTACACCTTC; CDR3: CASSLDTGSGYTF; D: .; size: .; J: TRBJ1-2; V: TRBV7-9
DNA: TGTGCCAGCAGTTACGGTCGGGCGGGAGAGACCCAGTACTTC; CDR3: CASSYGRAGETQYF; D: .; size: .; J: TRBJ2-5; V: TRBV6-6
DNA: TGTGCCAGCAGCCCCGACAGGGGGCGCCTTTATGGCTACACCTTC; CDR3: CASSPDRGRLYGYTF; D: TRBD1; size: .; J: TRBJ1-2; V: TRBV7-9
DNA: TGTGCCAGCAGTCCCTCGACTAGCGGGAGAAACAATGAGCAGTTCTTC; CDR3: CASSPSTSGRNNEQFF; D: TRBD2; size: .; J: TRBJ2-1; V: TRBV25-1
DNA: TGTGCCAGCAGCCAGGAGGGCCTCAATTCACCCCTCCACTTT; CDR3: CASSQEGLNSPLHF; D: .; size: .; J: TRBJ1-6; V: TRBV5-4